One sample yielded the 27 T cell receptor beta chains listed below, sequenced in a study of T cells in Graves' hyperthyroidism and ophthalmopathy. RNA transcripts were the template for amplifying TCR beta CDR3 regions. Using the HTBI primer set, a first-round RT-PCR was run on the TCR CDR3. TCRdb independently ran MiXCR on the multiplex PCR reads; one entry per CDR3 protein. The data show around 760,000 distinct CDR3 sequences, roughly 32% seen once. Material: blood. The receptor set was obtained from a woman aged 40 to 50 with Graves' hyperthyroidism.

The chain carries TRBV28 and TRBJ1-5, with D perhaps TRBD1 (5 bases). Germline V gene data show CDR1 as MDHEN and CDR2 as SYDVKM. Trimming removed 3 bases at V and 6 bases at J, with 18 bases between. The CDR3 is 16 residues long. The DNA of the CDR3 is TGTGCCAGCAGTTTCCTCGGGACGAGGGGCTCTCAGCCCCAGCATTTT. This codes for CASSFLGTRGSQPQHF.

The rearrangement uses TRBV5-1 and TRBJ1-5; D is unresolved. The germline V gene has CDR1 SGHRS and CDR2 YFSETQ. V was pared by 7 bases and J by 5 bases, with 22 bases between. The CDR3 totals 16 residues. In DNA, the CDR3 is TGCGCCAGCTCAGATGGGTCGGGAGGGTGGGATCAGCCCCAGCATTTT. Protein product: CASSDGSGGWDQPQHF.

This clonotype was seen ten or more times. CDR3 in amino acids: CSVVSREDQPQHF. DNA of the CDR3: TGCAGCGTTGTTTCCAGGGAGGATCAGCCCCAGCATTTT. The chain is built from TRBV29-1 and TRBJ1-5, with a possible D match to TRBD1 (5 bases). V was shortened by 4 bases and J by 5 bases, with 12 bases between the two germline ends. This CDR3 is built from 13 residues. Germline-derived CDR1 and CDR2 are SQVTM and ANQGSEA.

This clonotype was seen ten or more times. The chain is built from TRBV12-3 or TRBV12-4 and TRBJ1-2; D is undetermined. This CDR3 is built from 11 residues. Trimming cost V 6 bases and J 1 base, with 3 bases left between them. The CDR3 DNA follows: TGTGCCAGCAGGGATAACTATGGCTACACCTTC. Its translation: CASRDNYGYTF.

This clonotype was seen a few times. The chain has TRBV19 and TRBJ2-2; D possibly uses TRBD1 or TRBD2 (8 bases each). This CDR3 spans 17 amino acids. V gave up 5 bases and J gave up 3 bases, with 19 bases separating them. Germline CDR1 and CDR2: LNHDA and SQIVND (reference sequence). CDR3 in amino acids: CASSSGGNRGYTGELFF. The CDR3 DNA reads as TGTGCCAGTAGTTCGGGAGGGAACAGGGGGTACACCGGGGAGCTGTTTTTT.

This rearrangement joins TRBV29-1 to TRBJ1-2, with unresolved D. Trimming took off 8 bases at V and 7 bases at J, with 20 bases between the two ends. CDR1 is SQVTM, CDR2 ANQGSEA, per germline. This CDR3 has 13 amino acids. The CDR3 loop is CSSPYDLRRGYTF. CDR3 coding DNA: TGCAGCTCACCGTACGACCTGCGCCGTGGCTACACCTTC. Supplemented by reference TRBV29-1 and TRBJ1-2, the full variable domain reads SAVISQKPSRDICQRGTSLTIQCQVDSQVTMMFWYRQQPGQSLTLIATANQGSEATYESGFVIDKFPISRPNLTFSTLTVSNMSPEDSSIYLCSSPYDLRRGYTFGSGTRLTVV.

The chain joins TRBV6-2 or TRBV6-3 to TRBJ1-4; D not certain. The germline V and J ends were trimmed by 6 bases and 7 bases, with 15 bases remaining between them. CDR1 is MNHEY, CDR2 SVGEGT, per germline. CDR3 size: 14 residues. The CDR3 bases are TGTGCCAGCAGGGATCCGGGAGGGAGTGAAAAACTGTTTTTT. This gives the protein CASRDPGGSEKLFF.

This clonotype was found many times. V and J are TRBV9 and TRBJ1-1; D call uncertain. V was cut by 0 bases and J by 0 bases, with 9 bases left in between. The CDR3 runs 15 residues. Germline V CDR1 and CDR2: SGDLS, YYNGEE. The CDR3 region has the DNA TGTGCCAGCAGCGTAGCTGGGCAGATGAACACTGAAGCTTTCTTT. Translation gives CASSVAGQMNTEAFF.

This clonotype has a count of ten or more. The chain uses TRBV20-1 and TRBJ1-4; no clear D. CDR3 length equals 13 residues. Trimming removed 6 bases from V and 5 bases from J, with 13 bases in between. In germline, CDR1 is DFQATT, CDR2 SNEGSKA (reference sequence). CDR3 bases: TGCAGTGCAATCGAGACAAGGAATGAAAAACTGTTTTTT. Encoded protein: CSAIETRNEKLFF.

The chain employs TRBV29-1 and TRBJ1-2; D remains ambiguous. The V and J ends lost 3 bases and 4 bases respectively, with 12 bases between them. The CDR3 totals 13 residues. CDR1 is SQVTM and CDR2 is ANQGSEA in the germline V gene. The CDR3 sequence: CSVDDGNSYGYTF. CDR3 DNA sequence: TGCAGCGTTGACGACGGTAACTCCTATGGCTACACCTTC.

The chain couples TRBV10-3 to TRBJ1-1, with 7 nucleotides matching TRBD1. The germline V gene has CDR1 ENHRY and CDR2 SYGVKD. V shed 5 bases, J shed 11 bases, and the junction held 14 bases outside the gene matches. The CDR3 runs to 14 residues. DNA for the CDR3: TGTGCCATCAGTCTAAGTGCTACAGGGGTTAACGCTTTCTTT. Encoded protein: CAISLSATGVNAFF.

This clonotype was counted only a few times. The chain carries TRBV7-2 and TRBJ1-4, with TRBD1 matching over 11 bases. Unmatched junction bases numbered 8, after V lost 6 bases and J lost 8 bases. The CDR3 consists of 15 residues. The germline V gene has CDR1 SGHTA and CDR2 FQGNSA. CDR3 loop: CASSYSDRGREKLFF. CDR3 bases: TGTGCCAGCAGTTACTCGGACAGGGGGCGGGAAAAACTGTTTTTT. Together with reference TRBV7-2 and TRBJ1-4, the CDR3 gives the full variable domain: GAGVSQSPSNKVTEKGKDVELRCDPISGHTALYWYRQSLGQGLEFLIYFQGNSAPDKSGLPSDRFSAERTGGSVSTLTIQRTQQEDSAVYLCASSYSDRGREKLFFGSGTQLSVL.

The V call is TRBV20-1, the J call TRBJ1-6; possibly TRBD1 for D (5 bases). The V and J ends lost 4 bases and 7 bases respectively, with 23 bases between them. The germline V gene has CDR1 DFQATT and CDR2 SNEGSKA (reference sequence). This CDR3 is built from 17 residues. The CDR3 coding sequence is TGCAGTGCTACCAGAATAAGGCAACCACGGGGGAATTCACCCCTCCACTTT. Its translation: CSATRIRQPRGNSPLHF.

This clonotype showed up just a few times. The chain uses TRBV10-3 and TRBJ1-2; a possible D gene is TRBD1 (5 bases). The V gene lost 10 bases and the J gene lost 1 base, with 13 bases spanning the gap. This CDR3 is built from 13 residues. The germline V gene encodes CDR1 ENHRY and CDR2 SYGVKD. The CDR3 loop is CATRDVFNYGYTF. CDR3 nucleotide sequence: TGTGCCACCCGGGACGTATTTAACTATGGCTACACCTTC.

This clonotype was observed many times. The CDR3 reads CASKGKPYNSPLHF. The CDR3 nucleotides read TGTGCCAGTAAGGGGAAGCCGTATAATTCACCCCTCCACTTT. J is TRBJ1-6 and V is TRBV19, with D perhaps TRBD1 (5 bases). Trimming removed 7 bases at V and 4 bases at J, with 11 bases between. CDR3 length: 14 residues. Germline V gene sequence: CDR1 LNHDA, CDR2 SQIVND (reference sequence).

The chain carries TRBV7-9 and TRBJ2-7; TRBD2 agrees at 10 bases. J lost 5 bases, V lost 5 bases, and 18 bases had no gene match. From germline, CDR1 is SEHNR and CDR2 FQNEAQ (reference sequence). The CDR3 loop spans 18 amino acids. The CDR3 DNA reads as TGTGCCAGCAGCGCCCGGACTAGCGGAATCCTAGGTTCCCACGAGCAGTACTTC. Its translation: CASSARTSGILGSHEQYF.

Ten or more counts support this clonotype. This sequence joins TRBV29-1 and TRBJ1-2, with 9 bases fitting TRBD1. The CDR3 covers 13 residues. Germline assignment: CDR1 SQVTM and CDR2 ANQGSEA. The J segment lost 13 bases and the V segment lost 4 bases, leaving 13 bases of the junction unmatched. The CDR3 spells CSVVSGTGLGCTF. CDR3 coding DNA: TGCAGCGTTGTGTCCGGGACAGGGTTAGGGTGCACCTTC.

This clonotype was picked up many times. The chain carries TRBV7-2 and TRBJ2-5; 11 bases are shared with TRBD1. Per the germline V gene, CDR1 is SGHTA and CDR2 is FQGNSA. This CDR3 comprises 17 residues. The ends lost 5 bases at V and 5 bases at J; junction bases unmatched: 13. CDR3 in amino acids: CASSGPGQGVGRETQYF. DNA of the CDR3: TGTGCCAGCAGCGGTCCGGGACAGGGGGTTGGAAGGGAGACCCAGTACTTC.

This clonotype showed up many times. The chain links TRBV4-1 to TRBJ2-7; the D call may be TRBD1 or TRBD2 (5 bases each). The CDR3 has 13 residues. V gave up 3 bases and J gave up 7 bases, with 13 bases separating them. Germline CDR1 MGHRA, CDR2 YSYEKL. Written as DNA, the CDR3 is TGCGCCAGCAGCCAGGGGGTGACAGATGAGCAGTACTTC. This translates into CASSQGVTDEQYF.

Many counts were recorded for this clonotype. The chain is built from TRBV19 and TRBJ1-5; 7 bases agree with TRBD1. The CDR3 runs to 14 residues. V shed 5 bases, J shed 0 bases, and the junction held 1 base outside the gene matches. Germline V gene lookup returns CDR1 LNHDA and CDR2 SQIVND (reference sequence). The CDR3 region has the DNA TGTGCCAGTAGTTGGACAGGTAGCAATCAGCCCCAGCATTTT. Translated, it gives CASSWTGSNQPQHF.

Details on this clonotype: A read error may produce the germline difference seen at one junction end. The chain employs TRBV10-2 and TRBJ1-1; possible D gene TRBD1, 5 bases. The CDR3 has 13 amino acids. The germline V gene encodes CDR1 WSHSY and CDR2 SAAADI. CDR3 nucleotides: TGCGCCAGCGGTGAGGGGTGGGAAACTGAAGCTTTCTTT. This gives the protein CASGEGWETEAFF.

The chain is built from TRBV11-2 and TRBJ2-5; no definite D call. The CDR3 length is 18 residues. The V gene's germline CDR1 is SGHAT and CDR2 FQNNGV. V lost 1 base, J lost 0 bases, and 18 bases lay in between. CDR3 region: CASSLVYQHLRNQETQYF. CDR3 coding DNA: TGTGCCAGCAGCTTAGTTTATCAACACTTAAGGAACCAAGAGACCCAGTACTTC.

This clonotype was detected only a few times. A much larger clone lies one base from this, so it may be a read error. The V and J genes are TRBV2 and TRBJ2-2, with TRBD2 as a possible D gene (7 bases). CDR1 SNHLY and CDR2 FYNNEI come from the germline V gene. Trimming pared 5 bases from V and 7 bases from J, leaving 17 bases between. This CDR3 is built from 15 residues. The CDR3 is CASSQGRGGIGELFF. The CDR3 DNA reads TGTGCCAGCAGTCAGGGGAGGGGAGGCATCGGGGAGCTGTTTTTT.

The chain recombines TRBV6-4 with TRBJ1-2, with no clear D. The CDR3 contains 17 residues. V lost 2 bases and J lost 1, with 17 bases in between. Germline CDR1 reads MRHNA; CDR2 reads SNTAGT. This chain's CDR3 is CASSDTLEEGINYGYTF. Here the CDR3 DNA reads TGTGCCAGCAGTGACACCCTCGAGGAAGGGATTAACTATGGCTACACCTTC.

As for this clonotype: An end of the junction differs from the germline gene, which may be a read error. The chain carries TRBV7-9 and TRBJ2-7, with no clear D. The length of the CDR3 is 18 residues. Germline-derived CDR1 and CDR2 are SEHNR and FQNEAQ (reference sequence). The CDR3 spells CASSLAIGNLAMSSEQYF. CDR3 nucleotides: TGTGCCAGCAGCTTAGCTATAGGGAACCTCGCAATGTCCTCCGAGCAGTACTTC.

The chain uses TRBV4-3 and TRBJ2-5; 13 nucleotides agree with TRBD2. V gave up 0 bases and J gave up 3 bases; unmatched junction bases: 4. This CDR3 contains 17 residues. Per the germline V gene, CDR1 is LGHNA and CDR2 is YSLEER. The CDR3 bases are TGCGCCAGCAGCCAAGATCTTGGACTAGCGGGGGAAGAGACCCAGTACTTC. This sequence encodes CASSQDLGLAGEETQYF.

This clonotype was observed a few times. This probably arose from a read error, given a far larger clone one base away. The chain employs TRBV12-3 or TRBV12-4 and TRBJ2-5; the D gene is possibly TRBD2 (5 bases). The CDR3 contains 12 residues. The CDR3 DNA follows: TGTGCCAGCAGGTTAGCGAGGGAGACCCAGTACTTC. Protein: CASRLARETQYF.